The clone carrying this T cell receptor (beta chain) was observed at least ten times. Germline CDR1 reads SGHKS; CDR2 reads YYEKEE (reference sequence). The CDR3 contains 15 residues. With 4 bases clipped from V and 6 bases from J, the junction kept 7 bases outside the gene matches. The data were obtained in a study of T cells in Graves' hyperthyroidism and ophthalmopathy. An absence of ophthalmopathy progression within 18 months meant stable Graves' hyperthyroidism. Diagnostic assessment was based on clinical symptoms, serum thyroxine and TRAb, thyroid ultrasound and orbital computed tomography. The source of the PBMCs was more than 9.5 ml of fresh peripheral blood. The TCR beta CDR3 regions underwent amplification using RNA transcripts as the source. First-round RT-PCR of the TCR CDR3 relied on the HTBI primer set. TCRdb re-derived calls from the multiplex PCR reads in MiXCR, one entry per CDR3 protein. The sample shows around 440,000 distinct CDR3 sequences, approximately 14% of them seen only once.

The rearrangement uses TRBV5-5 and TRBJ2-2, with 9 bases aligning to TRBD1. The TCR originated in a woman aged 18-30 years with Graves' hyperthyroidism. The specimen sequenced was blood. CDR3: CASSTAGTGPGELFF. The CDR3 DNA follows: TGTGCCAGCAGCACCGCCGGGACAGGGCCCGGGGAGCTGTTTTTT.